This T cell receptor beta chain came from a study of blood T cell repertoires in COVID-19. Study summary: Specimens from acute and convalescent COVID-19 originated in the United States, Italy and Spain.

How the authors handled the data: Nucleated cell number was recorded as an estimate derived from reference gene primer amplification. This table comes from immunoSEQ multiplex PCR, and its TCRdb copy is limited to in-frame clones, with some not included. The V and J calls and the clone size are those of that table, but D and trimming were determined from the DNA. The sample consists of approximately 150,000 clones, over 80% of them appearing once. Germline CDR1 reads SGHTA; CDR2 reads FQGNSA. The CDR3 loop spans 13 amino acids. Trimming cost V 5 bases and J 1 base, with 8 bases left between them. Everyone who took part was roughly 18 to 89 years old, and they came from 24 US areas. Participants' own reports of clinical history determined their cohort assignment. Concerning this clone itself: Other DNA sequences in the sample encode the same CDR3.

Sequenced material: PBMCs or T cells enriched from blood (not recorded which). The genes are TRBV7-2 and TRBJ1-1, with a weak D call TRBD1 (5 bases). The TCR originated in a man between 65 and 79 years old who had been exposed to COVID-19. CDR3 in amino acids: CASSVDRNTEAFF. The CDR3 region has the DNA TGTGCCAGCAGCGTTGACAGGAACACTGAAGCTTTCTTT.